A selection of T cell receptor beta chains follows, all from one sample in a study of neoadjuvant nivolumab and ipilimumab in lung cancer. Some clones are missing from TCRdb's copy, which holds only in-frame ones; the method was immunoSEQ multiplex PCR. Of tens of thousands of clones listed, 82% were seen once; the top ten hold roughly 23%. Material: peripheral blood, obtained before neoadjuvant nivolumab, alone or with ipilimumab. The receptors here all came from an adult with non-small cell lung cancer. Both conserved end residues are part of each CDR3. D genes are given only for firm matches. Where a row states a size, it is once, few, many or the class of an expanded clone; other rows omit it.

cdr3_nt | cdr3_aa | j_call | clone_size | v_call | d_call
TGTGCCTGGAGTGTACAAGGGGCCGCCTACGAGCAGTACTTC | CAWSVQGAAYEQYF | TRBJ2-7 | - | TRBV30 | -
TGTGCCAGCAGCGAACAGGGGTATGAGCAGTTCTTC | CASSEQGYEQFF | TRBJ2-1 | once | TRBV7-3 | TRBD1
TGTGCCAGCAGCCCCCATCGGGAGACCCAGTACTTC | CASSPHRETQYF | TRBJ2-5 | once | TRBV7-9 | -
TGCGCCAGCAGCTTGAGGGAGGGTGCGACTGAAGCTTTCTTT | CASSLREGATEAFF | TRBJ1-1 | - | TRBV5-1 | -
TGTGCCAGCAGCTTGGAAGGACAGGGCCAAGAGACCCAGTACTTC | CASSLEGQGQETQYF | TRBJ2-5 | - | TRBV5-5 | TRBD1
TGCAGCGCCAAGACTAGCGGGAGTGGTGCAGATACGCAGTATTTT | CSAKTSGSGADTQYF | TRBJ2-3 | - | TRBV29-1 | TRBD2
TGTGCCAGCAAATGGGACAGGGAGAATCAGCCCCAGCATTTT | CASKWDRENQPQHF | TRBJ1-5 | - | TRBV2 | TRBD1
TGTGCCACCAGCCCTAAAGCGAGAGCCGGGCGGGAGCAGTTCTTC | CATSPKARAGREQFF | TRBJ2-1 | - | TRBV15 | -
TGTGCCAGCAGCTCGGACAGCTACGAGCAGTACTTC | CASSSDSYEQYF | TRBJ2-7 | - | TRBV11-1 | -
TGTGCCAGCAGCTTAGGGTTCCAGGGTGGTGGCTACACCTTC | CASSLGFQGGGYTF | TRBJ1-2 | once | TRBV11-2 | -
TGTGCCAGCAGTGCCCCGACAGGGAACTTCTACGAGCAGTACTTC | CASSAPTGNFYEQYF | TRBJ2-7 | few | TRBV25-1 | TRBD1
TGTGCCAGCAGTGCTAATGTGGTAGCGGGAAAGACCCAGTACTTC | CASSANVVAGKTQYF | TRBJ2-5 | - | TRBV11-3 | TRBD2
TGCGCCAGCAGCGAGGGATCAAACTATGGCTACACCTTC | CASSEGSNYGYTF | TRBJ1-2 | - | TRBV5-1 | -
TGTGCCAGCAGCCAAGCTATGGAGTTTCAGCCCCAGCATTTT | CASSQAMEFQPQHF | TRBJ1-5 | few | TRBV4-2 | -
TGCGCCAGCAGCTTGAGCGTAGAAACTAACTATGGCTACACCTTC | CASSLSVETNYGYTF | TRBJ1-2 | - | TRBV5-1 | -
TGTGCCAGCAGCTTAGTGACCGGTACTAACTATGGCTACACCTTC | CASSLVTGTNYGYTF | TRBJ1-2 | - | TRBV7-2 | -
TGTGCCAGCAGCGGACAACAGGGCCGCGGTGAAAAACTGTTTTTT | CASSGQQGRGEKLFF | TRBJ1-4 | - | TRBV9 | -
TGCAGCGTCCCCGAGGGCTTTAACTATGGCTACACCTTC | CSVPEGFNYGYTF | TRBJ1-2 | - | TRBV29-1 | -
TGTGCCAGCAGACTCCCTACTACTAGCGGGTTTAGCTCCTACAATGAGCAGTTCTTC | CASRLPTTSGFSSYNEQFF | TRBJ2-1 | - | TRBV7-2 | TRBD2
TGTGCCAGAGGCTGTTCTCTAGCGGGAGGGGGAGAGACCCAGTACTTC | CARGCSLAGGGETQYF | TRBJ2-5 | - | TRBV2 | TRBD2
TGCAGCGCCGGAGGGGGACAGGCCGGGGAGCTGTTTTTT | CSAGGGQAGELFF | TRBJ2-2 | - | TRBV29-1 | TRBD1
TGTGCCTGGAGTGGAAGGGGGGTAGAGTTTGTGAACATTCAGTACTTC | CAWSGRGVEFVNIQYF | TRBJ2-4 | - | TRBV30 | -
TGTGCCAGCAGCGAAACACGGGACAATTACGAGCAGTACTTC | CASSETRDNYEQYF | TRBJ2-7 | - | TRBV11-2 | -
TGTGCCAGCAGCCAGAGACGGAACACCGGGGAGCTGTTTTTT | CASSQRRNTGELFF | TRBJ2-2 | - | TRBV14 | -
TGTGCCAGCAGTTTAATCTTTAGCGACTACAATGAGCAGTTCTTC | CASSLIFSDYNEQFF | TRBJ2-1 | - | TRBV27 | -
TGTGCCAGCAGCGTAATCCGGGGAAGCGAGCAGTACTTC | CASSVIRGSEQYF | TRBJ2-7 | - | TRBV9 | -
TGTGCCAGCAGGTTCGACAGGGGAACCGGGGAGCTGTTTTTT | CASRFDRGTGELFF | TRBJ2-2 | - | TRBV7-2 | TRBD1
TGTGCCAGCAGCATCCAGGGTACTGAAGCTTTCTTT | CASSIQGTEAFF | TRBJ1-1 | - | TRBV13 | -
TGTGCCAGCTCACCGGAAGGCGCGGTCAGCACAGATACGCAGTATTTT | CASSPEGAVSTDTQYF | TRBJ2-3 | - | TRBV18 | -
TGTGCCAGCAGTTACTCCGGTTCCAGGGACAATGAGCAGTTCTTC | CASSYSGSRDNEQFF | TRBJ2-1 | - | TRBV6-5 | -
TGTGCCAGCAACTGGGGAGTTGGGGATACGCAGTATTTT | CASNWGVGDTQYF | TRBJ2-3 | - | TRBV9 | -
TGTGCCTGGAACGGCGGTGACAATCAGCCCCAGCATTTT | CAWNGGDNQPQHF | TRBJ1-5 | - | TRBV30 | -
TGTGCCAGCAGCTTAGTCGGGGTGAACACTGAAGCTTTCTTT | CASSLVGVNTEAFF | TRBJ1-1 | once | TRBV7-9 | -
TGTGCCAGCAGCGTAGACAGGGGAGGGTTAGATACGCAGTATTTT | CASSVDRGGLDTQYF | TRBJ2-3 | - | TRBV2 | -
TGTGCCAGCAGCTTAGGGTTAGGGTCCCAAGAGACCCAGTACTTC | CASSLGLGSQETQYF | TRBJ2-5 | once | TRBV11-2 | -